This T cell receptor beta chain emerged from a study of shared clonotypes between healthy human individuals. Study outcomes and limitations: As a rule, naive subsets had a larger estimated richness than memory subsets.

The germline V gene encodes CDR1 MDHEN and CDR2 SYDVKM. Trimming took 11 bases from V and 0 from J; bases not matched to a gene: 3. The CDR3 contains 13 residues. Profiling relied on immunoSEQ multiplex PCR, and the TCRdb table lists in-frame clones only, not all of them. Here the sample spans about 1 million clones, roughly 70% being singletons. HIV-negative, healthy adults without recent acute infections or vaccinations were the donors. It was into CD45RA+ naive and CD45RA-negative memory subsets that the CD4+ cells were split. To note about this clone: Its antigen is not known.

This TCR was recovered from a man younger than 35 in good health. The genes are TRBV28 and TRBJ2-7; 11 nucleotides match TRBD1. What was sequenced was memory CD4+ T cells sorted from blood. Subset meaning: CD45RA-negative fraction. The CDR3 here is CASGTGGSYEQYF. The CDR3 DNA is TGTGCCTCTGGGACAGGGGGCTCCTACGAGCAGTACTTC.